The 25 T cell receptor beta chains given below trace back to one sample, sequenced in a study of T cell clones after liver transplantation. Clones were read by immunoSEQ multiplex PCR, and TCRdb kept only the in-frame ones, dropping some. Of 50,000 or so clones in the sample, 70% to 75% are singletons; the top ten hold 9.9%. The material sequenced was CD4+ T cells from blood, taken 52 to 60 months after liver transplant. The receptors shown here come from a human patient who received a liver transplant. The T cells may partly be graft donor cells.

The CDR3 region is CASSLGITWRDNNEQFF. CDR3 bases: TGTGCCAGCAGCTTAGGGATTACGTGGCGAGATAACAATGAGCAGTTCTTC. The V gene is TRBV7-9, the J gene TRBJ2-1; no clear D gene. Deletions cut 1 base from V and 5 bases from J, with 18 bases between. CDR3 length equals 17 residues. Germline V gives CDR1 SEHNR, CDR2 FQNEAQ (reference sequence).

The genes are TRBV9 and TRBJ2-1; 7 positions match TRBD2. The CDR3 extends over 16 amino acids. Germline V lookup: CDR1 SGDLS, CDR2 YYNGEE. V lost 1 base and J lost 6; bases outside the gene matches: 10. CDR3 coding DNA: TGTGCCAGCAGCGTAACCGGGGGAGGGTACGGCAATGAGCAGTTCTTC. Encoded protein: CASSVTGGGYGNEQFF.

The chain is built from TRBV6-1 and TRBJ2-2; D gene uncertain. This CDR3 spans 15 amino acids. The germline gives CDR1 MNHNS, CDR2 SASEGT. The ends were cut back, 2 bases at V and 1 base at J, with 8 bases in the middle. CDR3 nucleotides: TGTGCCAGCAGTGAACTCGAGAAGAACACCGGGGAGCTGTTTTTT. Its translation: CASSELEKNTGELFF.

The chain couples TRBV30 to TRBJ2-5, with TRBD1 matching over 8 bases. The CDR3 sequence is 14 residues long. The germline gives CDR1 GTSNPN, CDR2 SVGIG (reference sequence). After removal of 4 bases from V and 5 bases from J, the junction contained 9 bases not matched to a gene. The CDR3 coding sequence is TGTGCCTGGAATTTGGGGACAGGTGGCGAGACCCAGTACTTC. Protein product: CAWNLGTGGETQYF.

The chain employs TRBV28 and TRBJ1-2; D unresolved. The V gene's germline CDR1 is MDHEN and CDR2 SYDVKM. The CDR3 sequence is 14 residues long. V dropped 6 bases and J dropped 4 bases, with 15 bases sitting between them. CDR3 DNA sequence: TGTGCCAGCAGCCAGCCATACTGGGCCTATGGCTACACCTTC. It encodes CASSQPYWAYGYTF.

This clone was counted only a few times. This chain joins TRBV11-3 and TRBJ2-3, with a tentative D call TRBD1 (5 bases). The V gene's germline CDR1 is SGHNT and CDR2 YENEEA. V was pared by 1 base and J by 6 bases, with 17 bases between. CDR3 length equals 16 residues. The CDR3 region has the DNA TGTGCCAGCAGCTTAGGTCAGGGAAGAGAGTCTGATACGCAGTATTTT. Its translation is CASSLGQGRESDTQYF.

The table lists this clone with a few counts. The chain couples TRBV2 to TRBJ1-4, with TRBD1 identical over 7 bases. The length of the CDR3 is 17 residues. Trimming at V came to 6 bases and at J to 7 bases, leaving 17 bases not matched to a gene. From germline, CDR1 is SNHLY and CDR2 FYNNEI. The CDR3 reads CASSGGGQKAVTEKLFF. In DNA form, the CDR3 reads TGTGCCAGCAGCGGGGGGGGACAGAAGGCTGTTACTGAAAAACTGTTTTTT.

In this sample, this clone turned up a few times. The chain recombines TRBV6-1 with TRBJ1-6; D remains ambiguous. This CDR3 contains 15 residues. Germline V lookup: CDR1 MNHNS, CDR2 SASEGT. The ends were cut back, 1 base at V and 7 bases at J, with 11 bases in the middle. The CDR3 DNA reads TGTGCCAGCAGTGAAGATCTGGGGAAGAATTCACCCCTCCACTTT. This encodes CASSEDLGKNSPLHF.

The chain couples TRBV6-5 to TRBJ2-5; TRBD2 might be the D (5 bases). With 7 bases removed from V and 5 bases from J, the gap between germline ends came to 8 bases. The germline V gene has CDR1 MNHEY and CDR2 SVGAGI. The CDR3 loop spans 11 amino acids. Here the CDR3 DNA reads TGTGCCAGCACGGGGTCCGAGACCCAGTACTTC. It is translated as CASTGSETQYF.

The chain has TRBV27 and TRBJ2-5, with D perhaps TRBD1 (6 bases). V was clipped by 6 bases and J by 5 bases, with 16 bases between them. The CDR3 loop spans 14 amino acids. Germline lookup yields CDR1 MNHEY and CDR2 SMNVEV (reference sequence). CDR3 protein: CASSLGASWETQYF. The CDR3 region has the DNA TGTGCCAGCAGCCTGGGGGCTAGTTGGGAGACCCAGTACTTC.

The gene calls are TRBV30 and TRBJ1-2, with no clear D. The V gene's germline CDR1 is GTSNPN and CDR2 SVGIG (reference sequence). The CDR3 has 11 amino acids. Trimming shortened V by 1 base and J by 0 bases, and 0 bases separated the two germline ends. The CDR3 nucleotides read TGTGCCTGGAGTGCTAACTATGGCTACACCTTC. Protein sequence: CAWSANYGYTF.

The chain employs TRBV2 and TRBJ2-4, with TRBD1 matching over 10 bases. The CDR3 spans 13 residues. V was clipped by 9 bases and J by 8 bases; unmatched bases: 7. CDR1 and CDR2 (germline): SNHLY, FYNNEI. The CDR3: CASRTGGWDIQYF. The CDR3 nucleotides are TGTGCCAGTCGGACAGGGGGTTGGGACATTCAGTACTTC.

This sequence joins TRBV5-4 and TRBJ1-3, with 8 bases fitting TRBD1. Germline V gene sequence: CDR1 SGHNT, CDR2 YYREEE (reference sequence). This CDR3 comprises 15 residues. V dropped 4 bases and J dropped 4; count of bases not matched to a gene: 7. The CDR3 reads CASSSNRGSGNTIYF. Written as DNA, the CDR3 is TGTGCCAGCAGCAGCAACAGGGGGTCCGGAAACACCATATATTTT.

The chain has TRBV28 and TRBJ2-3; 9 bases align to TRBD1. The CDR3 totals 14 residues. With V trimmed by 6 bases and J by 3 bases, 4 bases remained unmatched. Germline V CDR1 and CDR2: MDHEN, SYDVKM. This chain's CDR3 is CASRSGQGTDTQYF. DNA for the CDR3: TGTGCCAGCAGAAGCGGACAGGGGACAGATACGCAGTATTTT.

The chain has TRBV2 and TRBJ2-2, with 7 bases matching TRBD1. The CDR3 consists of 18 residues. The V gene's germline CDR1 is SNHLY and CDR2 FYNNEI. V trimming: 4 bases; J trimming: 1 base; junction bases outside the gene matches: 12. The CDR3 reads CASSVLPGGNVNTGELFF. In DNA form, the CDR3 reads TGTGCCAGCAGTGTTTTGCCAGGGGGAAACGTGAACACCGGGGAGCTGTTTTTT.

V is TRBV5-1 and J is TRBJ2-1, with D unresolved. This CDR3 is built from 15 residues. The germline V gene encodes CDR1 SGHRS and CDR2 YFSETQ. V shed 4 bases and J shed 0 bases, with 11 bases lying between them. CDR3 sequence (DNA): TGCGCCAGCAGCGCCCGGCTGAGCTCCTACAATGAGCAGTTCTTC. This translates into CASSARLSSYNEQFF. Based on the CDR3 plus reference TRBV5-1 and TRBJ2-1, the full variable domain is KAGVTQTPRYLIKTRGQQVTLSCSPISGHRSVSWYQQTPGQGLQFLFEYFSETQRNKGNFPGRFSGRQFSNSRSEMNVSTLELGDSALYLCASSARLSSYNEQFFGPGTRLTVL.

V is TRBV9 and J is TRBJ2-1, with D tentatively TRBD1 or TRBD2 (5 bases each). The CDR3 has 15 amino acids. Looked up from germline, CDR1 is SGDLS and CDR2 is YYNGEE. The V end was cut by 0 bases, the J end by 10 bases, with 17 bases between. As DNA, the CDR3 is TGTGCCAGCAGCGTAGTGGGGGAATCCGCCATGGAGCAGTTCTTC. Translating it yields CASSVVGESAMEQFF.

The rearrangement joins TRBV7-2 to TRBJ1-4; perhaps TRBD1 as D (5 bases). The V end was cut by 2 bases, the J end by 7 bases, with 8 bases between. Germline values: CDR1 SGHTA, CDR2 FQGNSA. This CDR3 contains 13 residues. The CDR3 DNA sequence: TGTGCCAGCAGCTTACAGGGAGTTGAAAAACTGTTTTTT. Translation: CASSLQGVEKLFF.

The chain joins TRBV4-1 to TRBJ1-5, with TRBD1 identical over 8 bases. Per the germline V gene, CDR1 is MGHRA and CDR2 is YSYEKL. The junction had 3 bases not matched to a gene; V was cut back by 2 bases and J by 3 bases. This CDR3 is built from 15 residues. CDR3 loop: CASSQRQGFNQPQHF. The CDR3 DNA follows: TGCGCCAGCAGCCAACGACAGGGGTTCAATCAGCCCCAGCATTTT.

This clone has only a few counts. The chain recombines TRBV5-1 with TRBJ2-3; a possible D gene is TRBD2 (6 bases). The V end lost 0 bases, the J end lost 0 bases, and 14 bases lay between the germline ends. This CDR3 is built from 17 residues. Germline lookup yields CDR1 SGHRS and CDR2 YFSETQ. CDR3 DNA: TGCGCCAGCAGCTTGGGGAGAAGAGGGAGGAGCACAGATACGCAGTATTTT. It specifies CASSLGRRGRSTDTQYF. Complete variable domain (other parts from reference TRBV5-1 and TRBJ2-3): KAGVTQTPRYLIKTRGQQVTLSCSPISGHRSVSWYQQTPGQGLQFLFEYFSETQRNKGNFPGRFSGRQFSNSRSEMNVSTLELGDSALYLCASSLGRRGRSTDTQYFGPGTRLTVL.

This rearrangement joins TRBV7-8 to TRBJ1-4; no clear D gene. Trimming stripped 5 bases from V and 4 bases from J, with 26 bases between. CDR3 length equals 19 residues. Germline CDR1 and CDR2: SGHVS and FQNEAQ. CDR3 residues: CASSLLLLILTAGNEKLFF. In DNA, the CDR3 is TGTGCCAGCAGCCTCCTTTTACTAATTTTGACTGCTGGTAATGAAAAACTGTTTTTT.

The chain couples TRBV13 to TRBJ2-3, with D uncertain. The germline V gene has CDR1 PRHDT and CDR2 FYEKMQ (reference sequence). This CDR3 has 11 residues. V shed 2 bases and J shed 5 bases, with 2 bases lying between them. The CDR3, as DNA: TGTGCCAGCAGCTTAATAGATACGCAGTATTTT. Protein: CASSLIDTQYF. The variable domain in full, completed from reference TRBV13 and TRBJ2-3, reads AAGVIQSPRHLIKEKRETATLKCYPIPRHDTVYWYQQGPGQDPQFLISFYEKMQSDKGSIPDRFSAQQFSDYHSELNMSSLELGDSALYFCASSLIDTQYFGPGTRLTVL.

This clone was observed a few times. The J gene is TRBJ2-3, the V gene TRBV19, with D perhaps matching TRBD1 (6 bases). V was shortened by 3 bases and J by 2 bases, with 12 bases between the two germline ends. The length of the CDR3 is 15 residues. Per the germline V gene, CDR1 is LNHDA and CDR2 is SQIVND (reference sequence). The CDR3 coding sequence is TGTGCCAGTAGTATCAGCGCAGGGGACACAGATACGCAGTATTTT. Translating it yields CASSISAGDTDTQYF.

The chain couples TRBV13 to TRBJ1-1; D may be TRBD1 (5 bases). CDR1 is PRHDT and CDR2 is FYEKMQ in the germline V gene (reference sequence). V was shortened by 0 bases and J by 9 bases, with 11 bases between the two germline ends. This CDR3 has 13 residues. The CDR3 bases are TGTGCCAGCAGCTTAGGCGGGACCGATCAAGCTTTCTTT. Amino acid sequence: CASSLGGTDQAFF.

The J gene is TRBJ2-3, the V gene TRBV7-2, with 8 bases that match TRBD2. Trimming cost V 3 bases and J 4 bases; bases outside gene matches: 3. Germline lookup yields CDR1 SGHTA and CDR2 FQGNSA. This CDR3 is 14 amino acids long. The CDR3 DNA reads as TGTGCCAGCAGCTTTCGGGGGGGCTCAGATACGCAGTATTTT. It is translated as CASSFRGGSDTQYF.